The present T cell receptor (beta chain) was sequenced within a study of spatial heterogeneity in lung cancer. Study conclusions and caveats: Nonsynonymous mutations, ubiquitous and regional, were tracked respectively by counts of ubiquitous and regional expanded TCRs. For expanded intratumoral alpha and beta TCRs, counts tracked tumor mutation counts.

A distinct unique molecular identifier was carried by each TCR cDNA molecule. MiXCR was run by TCRdb on the 5' RACE reads, yielding one entry per CDR3 protein. The repertoire includes 6,000 or so distinct CDR3 sequences, roughly 15% of them detected once, and 13% to 15% sits in the top ten. This clonotype was counted at least ten times. Antigen specificity is unknown. Time point defined: sample taken at primary tumor resection. Unsorted whole RNA from tumor, nontumor lung or frozen PBMC underwent sequencing. The sample was lung tumor tissue, taken at surgery. The receptor was isolated from a male donor with early-stage non-small cell lung cancer.

DNA of the CDR3: TGTGCCAGCAGCCAAGAGGGGCGCCAGTGGTATGATGGCTACACCTTC. The encoded protein is CASSQEGRQWYDGYTF. This chain links TRBV14 with TRBJ1-2; perhaps TRBD1 as D (5 bases). The CDR3 loop spans 16 amino acids. V was clipped by 0 bases and J by 6 bases, with 17 bases between them. Germline assignment: CDR1 SGHDN and CDR2 FVKESK. The full variable domain, in which reference TRBV14 and TRBJ1-2 provide the parts outside the CDR3, is EAGVTQFPSHSVIEKGQTVTLRCDPISGHDNLYWYRRVMGKEIKFLLHFVKESKQDESGMPNNRFLAERTGGTYSTLKVQPAELEDSGVYFCASSQEGRQWYDGYTFGSGTRLTVV.